Detailed here is one TCR beta chain. These data are taken from a study of blood T cell repertoires in COVID-19. On the study more broadly: Sources were T cells, B-cell-depleted T cells, or PBMCs; the material itself was cDNA or gDNA.

The participants were between roughly 18 and 90 years old and came from 20 to 30 US areas. Categorization into cohorts depended on clinical history that participants reported. Authors' analysis steps: Using reference gene primer amplification, nucleated cell counts were estimated. Sequencing used immunoSEQ multiplex PCR; TCRdb keeps in-frame clones, though not all of them. For V, J and clone size, that table is used; D and trimming come from the DNA. The table shows 400,000 to 550,000 clones, with nearly 90% occurring only once. The receptor was derived from a woman aged 18 to 35 with acute COVID-19. What was sequenced was PBMCs or T cells enriched from blood (not recorded which).

The CDR3 loop reads CASTFSTGESYEQYF. Here the CDR3 DNA reads TGTGCCAGCACCTTTTCGACAGGGGAAAGCTACGAGCAGTACTTC. The rearrangement uses TRBV11-2 and TRBJ2-7; TRBD1 aligns across 8 bases. Germline V gene data show CDR1 as SGHAT and CDR2 as FQNNGV. The CDR3 covers 15 residues. V lost 7 bases to trimming and J lost 3 bases; unmatched junction nucleotides: 11. The complete variable domain, with remaining parts taken from reference TRBV11-2 and TRBJ2-7, reads EAGVAQSPRYKIIEKRQSVAFWCNPISGHATLYWYQQILGQGPKLLIQFQNNGVVDDSQLPKDRFSAERLKGVDSTLKIQPAKLEDSAVYLCASTFSTGESYEQYFGPGTRLTVT.